Included here is one T cell receptor beta chain sequence, with context. The sample belongs to a study of blood T cell repertoires in COVID-19. As originally analysed: Using reference gene primer amplification, nucleated cell counts were estimated. Using immunoSEQ multiplex PCR, the repertoire was profiled, and TCRdb retains in-frame clones only, with some absent. V, J and clone size were drawn from that table, and D and trimming were deduced from the DNA. The table has 250,000 to 350,000 clones, 85% to 90% seen once. V shed 4 bases, J shed 8 bases, and the junction held 14 bases outside the gene matches. The CDR3 is 16 amino acids. CDR1 and CDR2 (germline): MNHEY, SVGEGT.

This sequence joins TRBV6-2 or TRBV6-3 and TRBJ2-1, with 7 bases that match TRBD2. Sequenced material: PBMCs or T cells enriched from blood (not recorded which). This clonotype was sampled from a woman under 30 who had recovered from COVID-19. The CDR3 region has the DNA TGTGCCAGCAGTTTCCTCCGGGCGGGAGATAAGGATGAGCAGTTCTTC. This codes for CASSFLRAGDKDEQFF.